This T cell receptor beta chain stems from a study of human T cells and chemical hapten exposure. This clonotype has at least ten counts. The time point is: patch test 2, 6 weeks after DPC sensitization. Noted treatment: therapeutic diphenylcyclopropenone sensitization with weekly scalp DPC. The trim removed 4 bases at V and 5 bases at J, leaving 8 bases unmatched. This CDR3 has 15 residues. Germline assignment: CDR1 SGHTA and CDR2 FQGNSA. TCRdb reprocessed the RACE reads via MiXCR and lists one record per CDR3 protein. Of about 110,000 distinct CDR3 sequences in the sample, 9% to 9.5% are singletons; the top ten hold 3.1%.

This sequence was found in a woman aged 40 to 50 with alopecia areata. Some clones in this sample may be carry-over from other donors' samples. The rearrangement joins TRBV7-2 to TRBJ2-5; the match to TRBD1 covers 9 bases. The specimen comprised whole blood, sampled in connection with sensitization to the hapten diphenylcyclopropenone (DPC). CDR3 region: CASSSPQGAWETQYF. DNA for the CDR3: TGTGCCAGCAGCTCGCCACAGGGGGCTTGGGAGACCCAGTACTTC.